This T cell receptor beta chain was documented in a study of blood T cells in healthy people across ages. General observations from the study: The study found TCR beta diversity correlated strongly with naive T cell percentage. Naive CD4+ cell counts and diversity both ran higher in long-lived than in aged donors. The fall in TCR beta diversity per million T cells was roughly linear with age.

CDR1 and CDR2 (germline): MDHEN, SYDVKM. Unmatched junction bases numbered 5, after V lost 6 bases and J lost 1 base. The CDR3 has 15 amino acids. The table lists this clonotype with many counts. Antigen specificity is unknown. Next came a second PCR, run for about 7 to 12 cycles, which used a sample-barcoded 5' primer along with a J-beta primer mix. Every cDNA was tagged by a template-switch adaptor with 12 random nucleotides. TCRdb reprocessed the 5' RACE reads with MiXCR, giving one entry per CDR3 protein. Among more than 1.4 million distinct CDR3 sequences, 42% were seen once, and the ten largest hold 7.9%.

The gene calls are TRBV28 and TRBJ2-7, with TRBD2 matching 11 bases. Sequenced: blood. This receptor was obtained from a woman aged 18-29 years in good health. For the CDR3, the DNA is TGTGCCAGCAGCCCGGGACTAGCGGAATCCTACGAGCAGTACTTC. It codes for CASSPGLAESYEQYF.